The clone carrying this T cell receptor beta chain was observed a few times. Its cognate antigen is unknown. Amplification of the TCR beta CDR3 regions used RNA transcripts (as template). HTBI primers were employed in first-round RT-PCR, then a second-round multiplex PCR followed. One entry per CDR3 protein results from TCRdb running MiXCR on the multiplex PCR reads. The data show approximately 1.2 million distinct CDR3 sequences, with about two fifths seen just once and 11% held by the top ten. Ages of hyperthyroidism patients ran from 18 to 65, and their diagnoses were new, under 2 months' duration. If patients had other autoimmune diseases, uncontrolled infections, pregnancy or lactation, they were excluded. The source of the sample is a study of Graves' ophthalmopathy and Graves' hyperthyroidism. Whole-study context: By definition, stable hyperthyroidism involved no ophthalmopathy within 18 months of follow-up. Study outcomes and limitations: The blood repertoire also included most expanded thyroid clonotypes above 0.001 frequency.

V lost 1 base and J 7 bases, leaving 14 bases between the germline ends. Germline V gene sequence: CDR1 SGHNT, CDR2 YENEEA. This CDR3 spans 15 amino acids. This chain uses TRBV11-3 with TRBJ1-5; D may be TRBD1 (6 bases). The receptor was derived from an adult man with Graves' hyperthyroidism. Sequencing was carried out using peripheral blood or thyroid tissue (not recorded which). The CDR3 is CASSLGGGTWQPQHF. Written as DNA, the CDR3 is TGTGCCAGCAGCTTAGGAGGGGGTACGTGGCAGCCCCAGCATTTT.